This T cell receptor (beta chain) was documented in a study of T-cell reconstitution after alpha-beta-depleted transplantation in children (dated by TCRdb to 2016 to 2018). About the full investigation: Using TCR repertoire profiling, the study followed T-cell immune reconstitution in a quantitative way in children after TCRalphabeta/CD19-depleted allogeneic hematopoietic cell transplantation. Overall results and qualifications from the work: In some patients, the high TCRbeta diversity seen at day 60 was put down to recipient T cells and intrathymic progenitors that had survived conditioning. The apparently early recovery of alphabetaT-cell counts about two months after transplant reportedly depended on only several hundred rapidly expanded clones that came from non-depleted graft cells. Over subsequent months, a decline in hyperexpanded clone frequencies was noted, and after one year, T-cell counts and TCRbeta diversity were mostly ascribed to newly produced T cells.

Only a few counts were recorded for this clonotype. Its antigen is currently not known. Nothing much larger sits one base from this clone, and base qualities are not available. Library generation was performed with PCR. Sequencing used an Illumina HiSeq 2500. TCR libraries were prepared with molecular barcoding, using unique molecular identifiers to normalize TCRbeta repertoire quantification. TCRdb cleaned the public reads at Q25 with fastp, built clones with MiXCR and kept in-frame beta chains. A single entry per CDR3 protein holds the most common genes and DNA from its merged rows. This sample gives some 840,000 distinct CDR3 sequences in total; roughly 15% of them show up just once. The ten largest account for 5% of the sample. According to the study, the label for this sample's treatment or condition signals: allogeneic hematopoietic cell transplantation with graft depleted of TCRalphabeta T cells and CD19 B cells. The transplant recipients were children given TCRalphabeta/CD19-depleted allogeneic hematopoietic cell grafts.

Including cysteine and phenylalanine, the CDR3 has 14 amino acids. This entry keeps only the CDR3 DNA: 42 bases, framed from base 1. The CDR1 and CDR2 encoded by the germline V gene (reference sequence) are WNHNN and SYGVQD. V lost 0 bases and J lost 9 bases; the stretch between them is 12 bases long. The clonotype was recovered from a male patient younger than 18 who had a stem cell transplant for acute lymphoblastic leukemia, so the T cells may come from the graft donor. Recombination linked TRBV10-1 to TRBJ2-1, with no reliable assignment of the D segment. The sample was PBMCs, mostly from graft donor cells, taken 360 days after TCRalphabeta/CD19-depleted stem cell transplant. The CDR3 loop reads CASSESMALGEQFF. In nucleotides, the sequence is TGCGCCAGCAGTGAGTCGATGGCATTAGGTGAGCAGTTCTTC.